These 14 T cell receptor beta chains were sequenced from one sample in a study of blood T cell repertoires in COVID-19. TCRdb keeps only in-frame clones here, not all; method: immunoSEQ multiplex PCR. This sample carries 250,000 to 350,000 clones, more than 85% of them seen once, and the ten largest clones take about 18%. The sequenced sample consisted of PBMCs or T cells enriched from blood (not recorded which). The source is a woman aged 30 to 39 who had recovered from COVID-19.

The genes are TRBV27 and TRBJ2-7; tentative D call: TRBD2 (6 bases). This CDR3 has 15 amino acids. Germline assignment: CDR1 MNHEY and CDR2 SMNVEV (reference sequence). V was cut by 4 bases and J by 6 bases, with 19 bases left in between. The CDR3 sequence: CASSWDSPGLGEQYF. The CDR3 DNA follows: TGTGCCAGCAGTTGGGACTCACCGGGCTTGGGCGAGCAGTACTTC.

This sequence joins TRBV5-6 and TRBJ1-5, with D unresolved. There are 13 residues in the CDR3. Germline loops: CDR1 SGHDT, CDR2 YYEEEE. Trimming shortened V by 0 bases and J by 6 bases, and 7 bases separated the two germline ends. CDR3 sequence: CASSLDRVQPQHF. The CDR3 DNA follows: TGTGCCAGCAGCTTGGATCGGGTTCAGCCCCAGCATTTT.

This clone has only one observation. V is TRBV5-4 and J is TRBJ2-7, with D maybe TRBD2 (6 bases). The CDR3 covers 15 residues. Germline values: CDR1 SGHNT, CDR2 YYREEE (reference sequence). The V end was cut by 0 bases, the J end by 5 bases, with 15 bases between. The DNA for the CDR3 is TGTGCCAGCAGCTTGGTGGGGGGTTTGGCAAACGAGCAGTACTTC. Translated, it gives CASSLVGGLANEQYF.

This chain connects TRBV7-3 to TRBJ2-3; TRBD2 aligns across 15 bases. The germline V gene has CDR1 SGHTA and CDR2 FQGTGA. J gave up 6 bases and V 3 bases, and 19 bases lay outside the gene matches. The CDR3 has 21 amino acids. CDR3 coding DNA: TGTGCCAGCAGCTTTCCGGGACTAGCGGGAGGTGGAAGGGCTACTTGGGATACGCAGTATTTT. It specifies CASSFPGLAGGGRATWDTQYF.

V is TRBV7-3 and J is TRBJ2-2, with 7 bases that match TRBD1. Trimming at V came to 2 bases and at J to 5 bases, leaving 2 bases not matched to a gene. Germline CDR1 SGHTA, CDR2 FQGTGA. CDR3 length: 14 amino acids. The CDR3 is CASSLGTETGELFF. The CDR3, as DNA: TGTGCCAGCAGCTTAGGGACAGAGACCGGGGAGCTGTTTTTT.

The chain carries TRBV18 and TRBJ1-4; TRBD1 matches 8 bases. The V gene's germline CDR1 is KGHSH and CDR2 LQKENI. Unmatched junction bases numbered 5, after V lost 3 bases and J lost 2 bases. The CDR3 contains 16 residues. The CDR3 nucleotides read TGTGCCAGCTCACCCCGGACAGGGTCGACTAATGAAAAACTGTTTTTT. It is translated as CASSPRTGSTNEKLFF.

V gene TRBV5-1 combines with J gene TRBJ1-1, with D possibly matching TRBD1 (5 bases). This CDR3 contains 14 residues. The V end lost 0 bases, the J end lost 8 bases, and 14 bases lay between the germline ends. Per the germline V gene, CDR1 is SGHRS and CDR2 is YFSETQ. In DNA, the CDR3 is TGCGCCAGCAGCTTGGGACAGACCTACGGAGAAGCTTTCTTT. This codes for CASSLGQTYGEAFF.

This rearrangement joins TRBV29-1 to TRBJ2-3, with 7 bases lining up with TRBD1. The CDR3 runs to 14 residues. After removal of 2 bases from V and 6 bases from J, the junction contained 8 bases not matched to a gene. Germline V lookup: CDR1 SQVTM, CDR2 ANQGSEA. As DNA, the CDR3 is TGCAGCGTTGAACGACAGGGAGAGATCGATACGCAGTATTTT. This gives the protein CSVERQGEIDTQYF.

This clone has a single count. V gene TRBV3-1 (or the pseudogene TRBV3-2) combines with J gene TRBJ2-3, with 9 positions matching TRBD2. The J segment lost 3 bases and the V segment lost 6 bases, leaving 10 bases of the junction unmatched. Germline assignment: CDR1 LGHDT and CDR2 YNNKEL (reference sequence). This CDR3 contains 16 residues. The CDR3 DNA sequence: TGTGCCAGCAGGCCAAGGGTGGCGGGGGGGACAGATACGCAGTATTTT. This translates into CASRPRVAGGTDTQYF.

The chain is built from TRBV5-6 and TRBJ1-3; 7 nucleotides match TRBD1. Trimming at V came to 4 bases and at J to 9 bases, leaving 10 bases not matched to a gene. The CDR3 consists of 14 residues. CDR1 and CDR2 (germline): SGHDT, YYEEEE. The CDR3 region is CASSAQGRLSTIYF. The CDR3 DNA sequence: TGTGCCAGCAGCGCACAGGGGCGGTTGAGCACCATATATTTT.

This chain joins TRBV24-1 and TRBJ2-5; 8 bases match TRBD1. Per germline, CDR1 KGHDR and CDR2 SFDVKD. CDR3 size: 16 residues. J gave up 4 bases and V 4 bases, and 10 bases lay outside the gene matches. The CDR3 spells CATSDHRGDLIETQYF. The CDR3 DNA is TGTGCCACCAGTGACCACAGGGGGGATCTTATAGAGACCCAGTACTTC.

The CDR3 sequence is CASSPSVAGNEKLFF. In DNA form, the CDR3 reads TGCGCCAGCAGCCCCTCCGTCGCCGGTAATGAAAAACTGTTTTTT. The V and J genes are TRBV5-1 and TRBJ1-4; D uncertain. Germline CDR1 reads SGHRS; CDR2 reads YFSETQ. Between the trimmed V and J ends, which lost 4 bases and 4 bases, there was a span of 14 bases. The CDR3 totals 15 residues. Full variable domain (rest looked up from reference TRBV5-1 and TRBJ1-4): KAGVTQTPRYLIKTRGQQVTLSCSPISGHRSVSWYQQTPGQGLQFLFEYFSETQRNKGNFPGRFSGRQFSNSRSEMNVSTLELGDSALYLCASSPSVAGNEKLFFGSGTQLSVL.

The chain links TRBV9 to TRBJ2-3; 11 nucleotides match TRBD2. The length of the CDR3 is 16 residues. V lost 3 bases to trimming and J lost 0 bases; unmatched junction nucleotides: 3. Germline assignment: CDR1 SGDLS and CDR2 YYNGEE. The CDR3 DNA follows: TGTGCCAGCAGCGAGGGACTAGCGGACAGCACAGATACGCAGTATTTT. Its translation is CASSEGLADSTDTQYF.

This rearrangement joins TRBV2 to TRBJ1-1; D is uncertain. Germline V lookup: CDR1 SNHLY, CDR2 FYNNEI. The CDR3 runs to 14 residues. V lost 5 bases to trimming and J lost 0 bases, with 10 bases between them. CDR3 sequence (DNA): TGTGCCAGCAGTCCTTCCCGAGTGAACACTGAAGCTTTCTTT. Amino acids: CASSPSRVNTEAFF.